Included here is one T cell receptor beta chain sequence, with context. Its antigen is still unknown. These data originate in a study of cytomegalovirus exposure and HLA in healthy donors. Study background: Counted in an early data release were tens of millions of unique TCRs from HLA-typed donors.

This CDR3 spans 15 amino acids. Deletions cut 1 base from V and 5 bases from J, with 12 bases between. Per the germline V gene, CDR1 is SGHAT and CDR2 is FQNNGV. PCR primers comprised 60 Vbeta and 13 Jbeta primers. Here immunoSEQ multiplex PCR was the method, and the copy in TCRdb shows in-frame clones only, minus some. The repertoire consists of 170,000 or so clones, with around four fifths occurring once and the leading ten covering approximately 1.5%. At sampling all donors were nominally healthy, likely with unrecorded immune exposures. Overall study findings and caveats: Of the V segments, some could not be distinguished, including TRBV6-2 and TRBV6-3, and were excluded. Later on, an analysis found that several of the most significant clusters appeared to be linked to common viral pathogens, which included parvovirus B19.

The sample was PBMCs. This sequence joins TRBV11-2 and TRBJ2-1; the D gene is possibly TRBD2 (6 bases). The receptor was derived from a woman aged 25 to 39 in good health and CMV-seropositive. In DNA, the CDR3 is TGTGCCAGCAGCTTAGGGCTAGCGAGAAACAATGAGCAGTTCTTC. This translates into CASSLGLARNNEQFF. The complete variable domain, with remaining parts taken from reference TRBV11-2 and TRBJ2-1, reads EAGVAQSPRYKIIEKRQSVAFWCNPISGHATLYWYQQILGQGPKLLIQFQNNGVVDDSQLPKDRFSAERLKGVDSTLKIQPAKLEDSAVYLCASSLGLARNNEQFFGPGTRLTVL.